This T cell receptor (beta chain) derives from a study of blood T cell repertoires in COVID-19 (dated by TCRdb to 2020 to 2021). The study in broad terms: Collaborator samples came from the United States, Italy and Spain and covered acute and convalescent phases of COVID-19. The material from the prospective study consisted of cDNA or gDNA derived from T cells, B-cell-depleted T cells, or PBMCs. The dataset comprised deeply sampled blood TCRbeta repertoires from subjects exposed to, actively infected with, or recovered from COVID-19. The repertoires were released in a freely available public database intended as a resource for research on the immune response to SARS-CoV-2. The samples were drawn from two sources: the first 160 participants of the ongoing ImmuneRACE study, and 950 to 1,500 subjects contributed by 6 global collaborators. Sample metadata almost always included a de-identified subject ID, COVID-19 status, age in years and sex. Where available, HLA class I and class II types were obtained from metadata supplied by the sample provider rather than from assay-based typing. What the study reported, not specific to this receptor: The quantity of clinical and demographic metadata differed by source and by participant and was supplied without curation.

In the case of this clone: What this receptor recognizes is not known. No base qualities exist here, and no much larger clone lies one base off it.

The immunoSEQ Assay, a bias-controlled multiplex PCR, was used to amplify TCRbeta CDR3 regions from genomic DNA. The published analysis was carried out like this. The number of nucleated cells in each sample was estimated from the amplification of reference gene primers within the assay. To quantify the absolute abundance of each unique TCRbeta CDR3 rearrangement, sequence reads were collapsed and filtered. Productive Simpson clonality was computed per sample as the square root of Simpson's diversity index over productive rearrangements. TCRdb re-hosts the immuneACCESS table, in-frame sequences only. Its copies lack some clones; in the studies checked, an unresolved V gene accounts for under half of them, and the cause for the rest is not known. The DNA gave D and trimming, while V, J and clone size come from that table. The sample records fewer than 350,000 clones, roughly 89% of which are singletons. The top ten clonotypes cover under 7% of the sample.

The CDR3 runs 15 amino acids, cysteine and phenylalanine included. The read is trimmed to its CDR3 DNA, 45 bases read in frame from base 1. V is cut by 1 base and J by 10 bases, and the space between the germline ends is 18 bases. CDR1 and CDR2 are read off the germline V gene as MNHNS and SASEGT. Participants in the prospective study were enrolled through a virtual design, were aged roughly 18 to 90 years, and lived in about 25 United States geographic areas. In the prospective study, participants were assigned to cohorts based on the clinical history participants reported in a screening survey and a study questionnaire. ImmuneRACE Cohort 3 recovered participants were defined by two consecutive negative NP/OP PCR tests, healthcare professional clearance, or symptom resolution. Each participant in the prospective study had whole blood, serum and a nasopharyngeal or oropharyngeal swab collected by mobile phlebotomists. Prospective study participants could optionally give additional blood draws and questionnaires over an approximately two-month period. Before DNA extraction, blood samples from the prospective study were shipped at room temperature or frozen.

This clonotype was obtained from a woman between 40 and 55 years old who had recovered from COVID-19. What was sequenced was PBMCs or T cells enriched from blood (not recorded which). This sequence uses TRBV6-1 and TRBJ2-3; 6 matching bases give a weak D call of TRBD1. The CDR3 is CASSEGGLRGAPQYF. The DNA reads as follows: TGTGCCAGCAGTGAAGGGGGGCTTAGAGGGGCCCCGCAGTATTTT.